This T cell receptor (beta chain) is drawn from a study of patients and donors after allogeneic stem cell transplantation. V was clipped by 4 bases and J by 2 bases; unmatched bases: 6. Germline lookup yields CDR1 SGHRS and CDR2 YFSETQ. CDR3 length equals 16 residues. TCRdb called the RT-PCR reads again in MiXCR, with one record for every CDR3 protein. The sample shows more than 850,000 distinct CDR3 sequences, roughly 18% of them seen only once. Sequencing input: blood, either unsorted or a sorted T cell fraction (not recorded which). The V gene is TRBV5-1, the J gene TRBJ2-3; 11 bases match TRBD2. The clonotype was recovered from a human donor who was either an allogeneic HSCT recipient or a stem cell or donor lymphocyte infusion donor (not recorded which). It is not recorded whose cells these are; they may come from a transplant donor. The CDR3 sequence is CASSLQGLAATDTQYF. The DNA of the CDR3 is TGCGCCAGCAGCCTGCAGGGACTAGCGGCCACAGATACGCAGTATTTT.